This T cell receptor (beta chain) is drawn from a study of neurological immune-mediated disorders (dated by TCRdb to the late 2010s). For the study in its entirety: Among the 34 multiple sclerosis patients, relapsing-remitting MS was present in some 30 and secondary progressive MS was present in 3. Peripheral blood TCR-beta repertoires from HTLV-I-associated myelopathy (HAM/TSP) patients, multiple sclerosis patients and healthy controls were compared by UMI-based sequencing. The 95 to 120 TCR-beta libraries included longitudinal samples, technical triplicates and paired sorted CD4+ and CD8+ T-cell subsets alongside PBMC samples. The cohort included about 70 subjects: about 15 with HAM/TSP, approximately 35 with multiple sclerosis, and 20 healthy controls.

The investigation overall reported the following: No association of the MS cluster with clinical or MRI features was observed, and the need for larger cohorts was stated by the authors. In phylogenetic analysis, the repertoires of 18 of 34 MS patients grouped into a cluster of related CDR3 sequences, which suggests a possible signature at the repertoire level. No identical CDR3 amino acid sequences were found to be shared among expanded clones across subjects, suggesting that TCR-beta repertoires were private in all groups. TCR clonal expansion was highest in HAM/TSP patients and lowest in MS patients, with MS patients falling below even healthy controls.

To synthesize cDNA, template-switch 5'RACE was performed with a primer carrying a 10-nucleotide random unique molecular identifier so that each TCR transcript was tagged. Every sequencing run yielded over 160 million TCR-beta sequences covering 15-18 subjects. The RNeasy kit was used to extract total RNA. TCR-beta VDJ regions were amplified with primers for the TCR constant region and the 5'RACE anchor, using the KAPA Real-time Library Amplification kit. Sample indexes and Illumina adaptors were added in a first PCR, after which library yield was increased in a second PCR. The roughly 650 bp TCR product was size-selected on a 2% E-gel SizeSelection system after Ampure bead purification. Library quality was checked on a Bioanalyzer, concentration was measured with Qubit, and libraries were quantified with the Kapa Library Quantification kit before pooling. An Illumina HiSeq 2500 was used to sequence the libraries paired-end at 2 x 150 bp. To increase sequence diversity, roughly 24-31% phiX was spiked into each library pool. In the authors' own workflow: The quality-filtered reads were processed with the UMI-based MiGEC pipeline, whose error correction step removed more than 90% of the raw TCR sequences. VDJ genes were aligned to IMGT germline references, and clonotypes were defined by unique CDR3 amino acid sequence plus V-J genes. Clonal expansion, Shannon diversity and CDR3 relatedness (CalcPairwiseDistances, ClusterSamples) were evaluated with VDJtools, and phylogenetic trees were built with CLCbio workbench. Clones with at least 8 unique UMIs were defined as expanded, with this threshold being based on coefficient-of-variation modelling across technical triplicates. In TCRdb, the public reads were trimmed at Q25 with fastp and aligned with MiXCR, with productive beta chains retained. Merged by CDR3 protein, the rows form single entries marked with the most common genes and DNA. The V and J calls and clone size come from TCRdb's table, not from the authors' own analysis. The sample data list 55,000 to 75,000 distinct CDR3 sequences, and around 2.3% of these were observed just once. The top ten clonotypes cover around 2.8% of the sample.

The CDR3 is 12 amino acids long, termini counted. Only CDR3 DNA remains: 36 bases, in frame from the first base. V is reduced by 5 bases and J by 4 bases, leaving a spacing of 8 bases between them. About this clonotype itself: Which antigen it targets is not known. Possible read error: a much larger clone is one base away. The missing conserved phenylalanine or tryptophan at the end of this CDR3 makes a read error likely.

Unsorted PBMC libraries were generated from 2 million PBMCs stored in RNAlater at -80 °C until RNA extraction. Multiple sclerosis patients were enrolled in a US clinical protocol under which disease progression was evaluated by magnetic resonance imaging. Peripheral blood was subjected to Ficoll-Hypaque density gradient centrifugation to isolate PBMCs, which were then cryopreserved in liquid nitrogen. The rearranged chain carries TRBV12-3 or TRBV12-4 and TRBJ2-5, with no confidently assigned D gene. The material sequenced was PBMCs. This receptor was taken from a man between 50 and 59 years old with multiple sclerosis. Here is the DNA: TGTGCCAGCAGTCTAGTCGTAGAGACCCAGTACTGC. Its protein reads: CASSLVVETQYC.